The T cell receptor (beta chain) under discussion was sequenced for a study of beta chain features in type 1 diabetes. As every portion of the isolated RNA was reverse transcribed, the sequencing read expressed TCRB transcripts. Sequenced naive, central memory and regulatory T cell samples produced an average of around 3.8 million reads. Profiled with immunoSEQ multiplex PCR; TCRdb holds only in-frame clones, not every one. The data hold 900,000 or so clones, with under 20% observed a single time. This clone occurred a few times. The target antigen is unknown. The germline V gene has CDR1 MNHEY and CDR2 SVGAGI. The junction had 6 bases not matched to a gene; V was cut back by 0 bases and J by 4 bases. CDR3 length: 15 residues. Blood was drawn once from each donor into heparinised tubes. The draws averaged roughly 120 mL. Findings and caveats of the study: There was a possibility that cDNA sequencing over-represented cells with high TCR expression.

This chain uses TRBV6-5 with TRBJ2-7, with 7 bases that match TRBD1. Sequencing was performed on naive CD4+ T cells from blood. The clonotype was recovered from a woman younger than 35 in good health. The CDR3 protein is CASSYSWSGGYEQYF. The CDR3 DNA sequence: TGTGCCAGCAGTTACTCGTGGTCAGGGGGTTACGAGCAGTACTTC.